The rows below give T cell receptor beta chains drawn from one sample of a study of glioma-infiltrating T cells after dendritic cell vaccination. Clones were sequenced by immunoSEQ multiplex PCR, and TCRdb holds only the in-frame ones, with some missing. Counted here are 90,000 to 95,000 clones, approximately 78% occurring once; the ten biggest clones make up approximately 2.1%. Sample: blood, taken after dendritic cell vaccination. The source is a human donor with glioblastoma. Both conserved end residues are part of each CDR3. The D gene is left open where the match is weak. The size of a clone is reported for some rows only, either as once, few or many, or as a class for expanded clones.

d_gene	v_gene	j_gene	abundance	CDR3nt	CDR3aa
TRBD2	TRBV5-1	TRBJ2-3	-	TGCGCCAGCAGCCCGCTAAGCCTAGCGGGAGTAGAAGATACGCAGTATTTT	CASSPLSLAGVEDTQYF
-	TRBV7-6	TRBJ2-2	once	TGTGCCAGCAGCTTAGGAGGAGGGGGCTTCACCGGGGAGCTGTTTTTT	CASSLGGGGFTGELFF
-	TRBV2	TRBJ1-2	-	TGTGCCAGCAATTGGGGGGGAAGCGCTAACTATGGCTACACCTTC	CASNWGGSANYGYTF
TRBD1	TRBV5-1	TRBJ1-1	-	TGCGCCAGCAGCTTGGCCGACAGGGGGCAAACTGAAGCTTTCTTT	CASSLADRGQTEAFF
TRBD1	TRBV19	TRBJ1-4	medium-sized	TGTGCCAGTAGTATAGGATCCGGGACAGGGAACGAAAAACTGTTTTTT	CASSIGSGTGNEKLFF
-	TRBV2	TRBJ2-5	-	TGTGCCAGCATTAGGAGCTTTTCAGAGACCCAGTACTTC	CASIRSFSETQYF
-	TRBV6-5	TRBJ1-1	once	TGTGCCAGCAGTTATCTCATTGGACAGATGAACACTGAAGCTTTCTTT	CASSYLIGQMNTEAFF
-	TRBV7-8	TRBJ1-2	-	TGTGCCAGCAGCCCCACACAGGGACGGGTTGGCTACACCTTC	CASSPTQGRVGYTF
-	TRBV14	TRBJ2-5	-	TGTGCCAGCAGCCAAGAAAGTTTACTAGAGACCCAGTACTTC	CASSQESLLETQYF
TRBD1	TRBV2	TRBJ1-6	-	TGTGCCAGCAATAGTCCCGGGACAGTTAATTCACCCCTCCACTTT	CASNSPGTVNSPLHF
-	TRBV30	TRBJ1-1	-	TGTGCCTGGAGTGTACCGGAGGACACTGAAGCTTTCTTT	CAWSVPEDTEAFF
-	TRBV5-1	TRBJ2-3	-	TGCGCCAGCAGCTTGGGCGAACCTCGCACAGATACGCAGTATTTT	CASSLGEPRTDTQYF
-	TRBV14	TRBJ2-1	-	TGTGCCAGCAGCCAAATCAGGAAACAGTGGAATGAGCAGTTCTTC	CASSQIRKQWNEQFF
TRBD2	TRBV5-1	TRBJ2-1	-	TGCGCCAGCAGCTTCTTGGCGGGAGGCCCTTGGAATGAGCAGTTCTTC	CASSFLAGGPWNEQFF
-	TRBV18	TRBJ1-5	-	TGTGCCAGCTCACCAGCGGGGGGCGCGGGTCAGCCCCAGCATTTT	CASSPAGGAGQPQHF
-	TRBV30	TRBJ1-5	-	TGTGCCTGGGGTCCCCCCACTTTTGGCAATCAGCCCCAGCATTTT	CAWGPPTFGNQPQHF
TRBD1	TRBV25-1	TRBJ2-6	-	TGTGCCAGCACCGGTAGGGACAGGGGTATCGTGGCCAACGTCCTGACTTTC	CASTGRDRGIVANVLTF
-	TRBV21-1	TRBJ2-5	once	TGTGCCAGCACCCCACAGGATCCCGAGGATGGGGAGACCCAGTACTTC	CASTPQDPEDGETQYF
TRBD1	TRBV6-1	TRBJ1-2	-	TGTGCCAGCAGCTTCGGGACAGGGGGTTTGTATGGCTACACCTTC	CASSFGTGGLYGYTF
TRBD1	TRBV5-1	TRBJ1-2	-	TGCGCCAGCACCCTAGGACAGGGGGACTATGGCTACACCTTC	CASTLGQGDYGYTF
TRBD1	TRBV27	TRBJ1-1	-	TGTGCCAGCAGGGGGACAGGGCGACTGAACACTGAAGCTTTCTTT	CASRGTGRLNTEAFF
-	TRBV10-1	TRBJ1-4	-	TGCGCCAGCAGTGAGTCTTCCTCCGGTAATGAAAAACTGTTTTTT	CASSESSSGNEKLFF
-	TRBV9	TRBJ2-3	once	TGTGCCAGCAGCGTCAGGACAACTATCACAGATACGCAGTATTTT	CASSVRTTITDTQYF
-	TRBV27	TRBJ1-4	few	TGTGCCAGCAGTTCTCAGGGTGGTCGCCTGAATGAAAAACTGTTTTTT	CASSSQGGRLNEKLFF
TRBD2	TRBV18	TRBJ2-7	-	TGTGCCAGCTCACCAAATCCGGGACTATCCTACGAGCAGTACTTC	CASSPNPGLSYEQYF
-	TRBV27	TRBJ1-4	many	TGTGCCAGCAGTTTAAATCCGCGGTATGGGGAAAAACTGTTTTTT	CASSLNPRYGEKLFF
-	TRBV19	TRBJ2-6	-	TGTGCCAGTAGTAAGACTAGCTCTGGGGCCAACGTCCTGACTTTC	CASSKTSSGANVLTF
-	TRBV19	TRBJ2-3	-	TGTGCCAGTAGTATCGGACAGACTCCTAGCACAGATACGCAGTATTTT	CASSIGQTPSTDTQYF
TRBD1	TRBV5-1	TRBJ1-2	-	TGCGCCAGCAGCTGGGATTGGGGACAGGGTTCGGGCTACACCTTC	CASSWDWGQGSGYTF
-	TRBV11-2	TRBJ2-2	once	TGTGCCAGCAGGGGTCTAGGGCCCGGACCGGGGACACACGGGGAGCTGTTTTTT	CASRGLGPGPGTHGELFF
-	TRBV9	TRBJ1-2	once	TGTGCCAGCAGCCCCGGGGATAACTATGGCTACACCTTC	CASSPGDNYGYTF
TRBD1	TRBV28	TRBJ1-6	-	TGTGCCAGCAGTTGGACCGGGACAGGAAATTCACCCCTCCACTTT	CASSWTGTGNSPLHF
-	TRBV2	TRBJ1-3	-	TGTGCCAGCAGTCAAGGCAGCGCGGGAAACACCATATATTTT	CASSQGSAGNTIYF
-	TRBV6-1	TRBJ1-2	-	TGTGCCAGCAGTGCCCTGACAGAGAGCTATGGCTACACCTTC	CASSALTESYGYTF
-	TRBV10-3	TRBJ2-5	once	TGTGCCATCAGGAGACAGGTGACGGGAGAGACCCAGTACTTC	CAIRRQVTGETQYF
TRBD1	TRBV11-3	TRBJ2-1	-	TGTGCCAGCAGCTTAGGTGGGACAGTCAATGAGCAGTTCTTC	CASSLGGTVNEQFF
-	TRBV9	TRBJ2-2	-	TGTGCCAGCAGCCCCCTGACCGGGGAGCTGTTTTTT	CASSPLTGELFF
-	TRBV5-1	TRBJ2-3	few	TGCGCCAGCGGTTCCGGGATCCGGTGGACAGATACGCAGTATTTT	CASGSGIRWTDTQYF
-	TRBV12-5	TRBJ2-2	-	TGTGCTAGTGGTCCCGGCAGCGACACCGGGGAGCTGTTTTTT	CASGPGSDTGELFF
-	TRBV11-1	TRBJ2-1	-	TGTGCAACGCAAGGCAGGGAAGTTAATGAGCAGTTCTTC	CATQGREVNEQFF
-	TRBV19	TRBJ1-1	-	TGTGCCAGTAGTATAGAGGGACACTCGAACACTGAAGCTTTCTTT	CASSIEGHSNTEAFF
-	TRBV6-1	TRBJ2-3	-	TGTGCCAGCAGTGCCATCAGGGGACATAGCACAGATACGCAGTATTTT	CASSAIRGHSTDTQYF
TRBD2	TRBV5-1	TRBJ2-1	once	TGCGCCAGCAGCTCCGCCGGGACTAGCGGGTCGGACTCCTACAATGAGCAGTTCTTC	CASSSAGTSGSDSYNEQFF
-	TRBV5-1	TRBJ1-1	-	TGCGCCAGCAGCTTAGGCTTACAGGGCTTCACTGAAGCTTTCTTT	CASSLGLQGFTEAFF
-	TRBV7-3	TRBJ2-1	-	TGTGCCAGCAGCAAGCTCGACGGGACTCTCAATGAGCAGTTCTTC	CASSKLDGTLNEQFF
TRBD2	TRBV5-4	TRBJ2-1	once	TGTGCCAGCAGCCCCGGGACTAGCGGAAACAATGAGCAGTTCTTC	CASSPGTSGNNEQFF
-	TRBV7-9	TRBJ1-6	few	TGTGCCAGCAGCTTAGCCCTAGATAATTCACCCCTCCACTTT	CASSLALDNSPLHF
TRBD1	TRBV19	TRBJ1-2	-	TGTGCCAGTAGTAGGGACAGCGGTGAGGTAAATGGCTACACCTTC	CASSRDSGEVNGYTF
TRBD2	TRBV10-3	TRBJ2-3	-	TGTGCCATCAGGCCGGGACTAGCGGGCGTATTCACTAGCACAGATACGCAGTATTTT	CAIRPGLAGVFTSTDTQYF